The present entry profiles one T cell receptor (beta chain) with its context. The clone's antigen remains unknown. Within one base of it there is no much larger clone, and no base qualities were kept. This specimen comes from a study of blood T cell repertoires in COVID-19 (dated by TCRdb to the early 2020s). The study in broad terms: Collaborator samples came from the United States, Italy and Spain and covered acute and convalescent phases of COVID-19. The prospective study material was composed of cDNA or gDNA derived from T cells, B-cell-depleted T cells, or PBMCs. Subjects who had been exposed to COVID-19, were actively infected with it, or had recovered from it provided the deeply sampled blood TCRbeta repertoires that made up the dataset. The repertoires were made available in a free public database intended to serve as a resource for research on the immune response to SARS-CoV-2. Samples came from the ongoing ImmuneRACE study (first 160 participants) plus 1,254 subjects from 6 global collaborators. Nearly every sample came with metadata listing a de-identified subject ID, COVID-19 status, age in years and sex. Where available, HLA class I and class II types were taken from metadata supplied by the sample provider and were not determined by assay-based typing.

The immunoSEQ Assay, a bias-controlled multiplex PCR, was used to amplify TCRbeta CDR3 regions from genomic DNA. Per the original workflow: Nucleated cell counts per sample were estimated from amplification of reference gene primers within the assay. To quantify the absolute abundance of each unique TCRbeta CDR3 rearrangement, sequence reads were collapsed and filtered. For each sample, productive Simpson clonality was calculated by taking the square root of Simpson's diversity index across productive rearrangements. TCRdb obtained this table from immuneACCESS and retained in-frame rearrangements with V and J assigned. These tables miss some clones; where compared with another copy, unresolved V genes account for less than half of the shortfall, and the remainder is unexplained. The V and J calls and the clone size are those of that table, but D and trimming were determined from the DNA. A total of about 61,000 clones appear in this sample, around 87% of them only once. Approximately 4% of the sample is taken by the ten largest.

Here V drops 4 bases and J drops 6 bases, and the junction holds 12 bases not matched to any gene. The CDR3, cysteine through phenylalanine, is 15 amino acids long. Of all the DNA, just the CDR3 is kept, 45 bases in frame from base 1. Per the germline V gene (reference sequence), SGHKS is the CDR1 and YYEKEE is the CDR2. The research as a whole found: Clinical and demographic metadata were provided uncurated, with the amount varying by source and participant.

Each collaborating institution followed its own protocols to collect whole blood in K2EDTA tubes. For TCRbeta analysis, collaborators shipped samples in one of three forms: frozen whole blood, isolated PBMCs, or DNA extracted from either of those sample types. Rearrangement joined TRBV5-5 to TRBJ1-2; 7 bases in the junction line up with TRBD1. Sequencing input: peripheral blood. The sequence was obtained from a human donor in a cohort sampled during active COVID-19. The CDR3 region: CASSPGIDRVNGYTF. The DNA sequence is as follows: TGTGCCAGCAGCCCGGGAATCGACAGGGTAAATGGCTACACCTTC.